Reported below is one T cell receptor (beta chain). Libraries were prepared by immunoSEQ multiplex PCR; TCRdb keeps only in-frame clonotypes and omits some of them. This table holds approximately 97,000 clones, over 70% found once. The data belong to a study of blood T cell repertoires in COVID-19. Study information: In each case, the material was cDNA or gDNA derived from T cells, B-cell-depleted T cells, or PBMCs.

This CDR3 has 16 residues. Trimming at V came to 4 bases and at J to 4 bases, leaving 13 bases not matched to a gene. The germline V gene has CDR1 SGHNT and CDR2 YYREEE (reference sequence). The source is a man aged 55 to 70 with acute or convalescent COVID-19. J is TRBJ1-1 and V is TRBV5-4, with TRBD1 matching 7 bases. The material sequenced was peripheral blood. This chain's CDR3 is CASSRGSAGGSTEAFF. In nucleotides, the CDR3 is TGTGCCAGCAGCCGAGGTTCGGCAGGGGGTAGCACTGAAGCTTTCTTT.